This T cell receptor (beta chain) was profiled in a study of cytomegalovirus exposure and HLA in healthy donors. With respect to this clone: Its antigen remains unknown.

Study-level points and caveats: The majority of CMV-associated TCR beta chains were reported as apparently HLA-restricted in a later analysis. Listed as cytomegalovirus-associated were more than 150 TCR beta chains.

Primers for the PCR totalled 60 Vbeta and 13 Jbeta. Sequenced by immunoSEQ multiplex PCR; TCRdb stores in-frame clones only, minus some. Among about 160,000 clones listed, about four fifths were seen once. V trimming: 1 base; J trimming: 1 base; junction bases outside the gene matches: 10. This CDR3 comprises 18 residues. CDR1 is SGHRS, CDR2 YFSETQ, per germline. No CMV serostatus entry exists for this donor. The chain couples TRBV5-1 to TRBJ1-1; the match to TRBD1 covers 10 bases. The origin of this receptor is a human donor in good health. Sequenced material: PBMCs. CDR3 DNA sequence: TGCGCCAGCAGCTTGACGCTGACAGGGGGCGCGGGGAACACTGAAGCTTTCTTT. Amino acids: CASSLTLTGGAGNTEAFF.